Sequencing of this T cell receptor beta chain was carried out in a study of shared clonotypes between healthy human individuals. The study's findings and limits: Rarefaction analysis demonstrated incomplete sorted-subset sequencing notwithstanding large depth.

This clone showed up just once. Its target is unknown. Authors' analysis steps: ImmunoSEQ gave junction-only sequences without quality scores, so filtering differed. The data were produced by immunoSEQ multiplex PCR, yet TCRdb's version contains in-frame clones alone and is incomplete. V and J calls and clone size are those listed in that table; D and trimming were worked out from the DNA. The sample records about a million clones, 65% to 80% being singletons. The authors divided CD4+ cells into CD45RA+ naive and CD45RA-negative memory subsets. The ends were cut back, 4 bases at V and 5 bases at J, with 11 bases in the middle. The germline gives CDR1 MGHRA, CDR2 YSYEKL. The length of the CDR3 is 14 residues.

The V gene is TRBV4-1, the J gene TRBJ2-2; no reliable D call. The clonotype was recovered from a man between 18 and 35 years old in good health. The sequencing sample was made of memory CD4+ T cells sorted from blood. Subset defined: CD45RA-negative fraction. DNA for the CDR3: TGCGCCAGCAGCCTTAGTCGTGCGACCGGGGAGCTGTTTTTT. It is translated as CASSLSRATGELFF.